This entry lists 18 T cell receptor beta chains sequenced from one sample in a study of neurological immune-mediated disorders. TCRdb re-called the 5' RACE reads with MiXCR, one entry per CDR3 protein. The sample has 130,000 or so distinct CDR3 sequences, about 3.4% seen once. Sequencing was carried out using PBMCs. These receptors originate from a woman aged 25-40 years with multiple sclerosis.

This clonotype was detected ten times or more. The rearrangement joins TRBV12-3 or TRBV12-4 to TRBJ2-1, with D perhaps assigned TRBD1 or TRBD2 (5 bases each). The V end was cut by 7 bases, the J end by 4 bases, with 14 bases between. This CDR3 is 14 amino acids long. CDR3 amino acids: CASTLGDHYNEQFF. CDR3 DNA sequence: TGTGCCAGCACCCTGGGGGACCATTACAATGAGCAGTTCTTC.

This clonotype came up many times. The chain uses TRBV12-3 or TRBV12-4 and TRBJ2-3, with D unresolved. The V gene lost 0 bases and the J gene lost 0 bases, with 4 bases spanning the gap. The CDR3 spans 14 residues. The CDR3 DNA reads TGTGCCAGCAGTTTAGCACAAAGCACAGATACGCAGTATTTT. Its translation is CASSLAQSTDTQYF.

This clonotype was counted at least ten times. The rearrangement uses TRBV7-9 and TRBJ1-4, with D perhaps matching TRBD1 (6 bases). Germline V gives CDR1 SEHNR, CDR2 FQNEAQ (reference sequence). Between the trimmed V and J ends, which lost 5 bases and 1 base, there was a span of 11 bases. The CDR3 totals 15 residues. CDR3 bases: TGTGCCAGCAGCGCGGGACACCTAACTAATGAAAAACTGTTTTTT. As protein: CASSAGHLTNEKLFF.

The sample holds many counts of this clonotype. This sequence joins TRBV19 and TRBJ1-1; D gene unclear. Germline V gene sequence: CDR1 LNHDA, CDR2 SQIVND (reference sequence). The CDR3 is 13 amino acids. Trimming removed 3 bases from V and 3 bases from J, with 8 bases in between. The CDR3 sequence is CASSIGADTEAFF. In DNA form, the CDR3 reads TGTGCCAGTAGTATCGGCGCGGACACTGAAGCTTTCTTT.

This clonotype was seen repeatedly, ten times or more. The chain couples TRBV4-3 to TRBJ1-1; possible D gene TRBD1, 5 bases. Trimming took off 0 bases at V and 0 bases at J, with 11 bases between the two ends. CDR3 length: 16 residues. Looked up from germline, CDR1 is LGHNA and CDR2 is YSLEER. The CDR3 reads CASSQDRGSMNTEAFF. The CDR3 nucleotides read TGCGCCAGCAGCCAAGATCGGGGCAGTATGAACACTGAAGCTTTCTTT.

This clonotype was found many times. This chain joins TRBV29-1 and TRBJ2-2; D remains unclear. V was trimmed by 7 bases and J by 8 bases, leaving 17 bases between them. CDR1 and CDR2 from the germline V gene are SQVTM and ANQGSEA. The CDR3 is 13 amino acids. In DNA form, the CDR3 reads TGCAGCGCCCCCGGGCCGACGTCAGGGGAGCTGTTTTTT. It codes for CSAPGPTSGELFF.

In this sample, this clonotype turned up many times. Here the CDR3 reads CASSLAGRENSEQYF. In nucleotides, the CDR3 is TGCGCCAGCAGCTTGGCCGGGCGGGAGAATAGCGAGCAGTACTTC. The chain couples TRBV5-1 to TRBJ2-7; 7 bases are a match to TRBD2. Germline loops: CDR1 SGHRS, CDR2 YFSETQ. Trimming took 0 bases from V and 6 from J; bases not matched to a gene: 9. CDR3 length equals 15 residues.

This clonotype was detected many times. The V and J genes are TRBV7-2 and TRBJ2-7; 14 nucleotides match TRBD2. Germline values: CDR1 SGHTA, CDR2 FQGNSA. Trimming at V came to 4 bases and at J to 4 bases, leaving 6 bases not matched to a gene. The CDR3 is made up of 16 amino acids. This chain's CDR3 is CASSSGGTSGSYEQYF. CDR3 sequence (DNA): TGTGCCAGCAGCTCGGGAGGGACTAGCGGGAGTTACGAGCAGTACTTC.

This clonotype has ten or more counts. The V call is TRBV12-3 or TRBV12-4, the J call TRBJ1-5; D remains unclear. This CDR3 comprises 13 residues. Trimming left V 1 base short and J 9 bases short, with 10 bases between. The CDR3 reads CASSLGGTMPQHF. CDR3 nucleotide sequence: TGTGCCAGCAGTTTAGGCGGCACCATGCCCCAGCATTTT.

This clonotype has a count of ten or more. The chain has TRBV12-3 or TRBV12-4 and TRBJ2-7; D gene ambiguous. The CDR3 runs to 9 residues. The germline V and J ends were trimmed by 6 bases and 13 bases, with 10 bases remaining between them. The CDR3: CASSPSLYF. In nucleotides, the CDR3 is TGTGCCAGCAGCCCCTCTCTTTACTTC.

This clonotype has a count of ten or more. This chain links TRBV29-1 with TRBJ1-1; no reliable D call. Per the germline V gene, CDR1 is SQVTM and CDR2 is ANQGSEA. With 6 bases removed from V and 6 bases from J, the gap between germline ends came to 11 bases. CDR3 length: 11 amino acids. CDR3 bases: TGCAGCGTCACCGTTGCTCCTGAAGCTTTCTTT. This translates into CSVTVAPEAFF.

This clonotype was seen at least ten times. V and J are TRBV20-1 and TRBJ1-1, with D possibly TRBD1 on 6 matching bases. CDR3 length: 15 residues. V lost 4 bases, J lost 5 bases, and 20 bases lay in between. Looked up from germline, CDR1 is DFQATT and CDR2 is SNEGSKA (reference sequence). CDR3 sequence reads: CSAKTAGGARTEAFF. DNA for the CDR3: TGCAGTGCTAAGACCGCTGGGGGGGCGCGAACTGAAGCTTTCTTT.

Ten or more counts support this clonotype. The chain has TRBV10-3 and TRBJ2-3; no reliable D call. Germline assignment: CDR1 ENHRY and CDR2 SYGVKD. Trimming shortened V by 0 bases and J by 3 bases, and 13 bases separated the two germline ends. CDR3 length equals 16 residues. The CDR3, as DNA: TGTGCCATCAGTGAGTCTTTCAGCGCCAAAACAGATACGCAGTATTTT. This translates into CAISESFSAKTDTQYF.

The table lists this clonotype with many counts. The rearrangement joins TRBV20-1 to TRBJ1-1; D is possibly TRBD1 (5 bases). Germline V gene data show CDR1 as DFQATT and CDR2 as SNEGSKA (reference sequence). The CDR3 is 13 residues long. Deletions cut 2 bases from V and 2 bases from J, with 9 bases between. The CDR3 coding sequence is TGCAGTGCTAGACCGGGGCCTAACACTGAAGCTTTCTTT. Translation: CSARPGPNTEAFF.

This clonotype was observed a few times. This may be a read error, as it is one base from a much larger clone. The chain uses TRBV12-3 or TRBV12-4 and TRBJ2-6; unclear D gene. This CDR3 contains 15 residues. Trimming took off 4 bases at V and 0 bases at J, with 7 bases between the two ends. The CDR3 protein is CASSWTDSGANVLTF. The CDR3 nucleotides are TGTGCCAGCAGTTGGACCGACTCTGGGGCCAACGTCCTGACTTTC.

This clonotype was counted at least ten times. This sequence joins TRBV20-1 and TRBJ1-4; maybe TRBD1 (5 bases). V lost 0 bases to trimming and J lost 8 bases, with 16 bases between them. This CDR3 is 15 amino acids long. Germline lookup yields CDR1 DFQATT and CDR2 SNEGSKA (reference sequence). DNA of the CDR3: TGCAGTGCTAGAGATCTCGGGGGGGTAGAGGAAAAACTGTTTTTT. It specifies CSARDLGGVEEKLFF.

This clonotype has a count of ten or more. The V and J genes are TRBV20-1 and TRBJ2-5; D is ambiguous. The germline gives CDR1 DFQATT, CDR2 SNEGSKA (reference sequence). CDR3 length: 11 amino acids. V was shortened by 3 bases and J by 2 bases, with 4 bases between the two germline ends. The CDR3 here is CSASGQETQYF. Written as DNA, the CDR3 is TGCAGTGCTAGCGGACAAGAGACCCAGTACTTC.

The table lists this clonotype with a few counts. The rearrangement uses TRBV15 and TRBJ1-4, with no clear D. Germline-derived CDR1 and CDR2 are LNHNV and YYDKDF (reference sequence). The V gene lost 9 bases and the J gene lost 4 bases, with 9 bases spanning the gap. The CDR3 length is 12 residues. The CDR3 DNA reads TGTGCCACGAGTTCGGTTAATGAAAAACTGTTTTTT. It codes for CATSSVNEKLFF. Combining the CDR3 with reference TRBV15 and TRBJ1-4 gives the whole variable domain DAMVIQNPRYQVTQFGKPVTLSCSQTLNHNVMYWYQQKSSQAPKLLFHYYDKDFNNEADTPDNFQSRRPNTSFCFLDIRSPGLGDTAMYLCATSSVNEKLFFGSGTQLSVL.